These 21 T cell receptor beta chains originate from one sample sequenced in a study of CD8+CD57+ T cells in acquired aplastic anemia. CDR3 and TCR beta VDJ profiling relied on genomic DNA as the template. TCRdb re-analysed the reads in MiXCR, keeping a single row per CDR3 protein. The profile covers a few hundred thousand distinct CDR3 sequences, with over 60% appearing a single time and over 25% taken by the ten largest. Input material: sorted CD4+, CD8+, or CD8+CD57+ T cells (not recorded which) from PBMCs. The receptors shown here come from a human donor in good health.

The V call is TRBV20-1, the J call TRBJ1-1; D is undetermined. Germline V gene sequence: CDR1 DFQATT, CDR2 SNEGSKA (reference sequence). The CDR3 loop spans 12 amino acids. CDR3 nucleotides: TGCAGCATACTACAGAGGTCCACTGAAGCTTTCTTT. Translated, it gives CSILQRSTEAFF.

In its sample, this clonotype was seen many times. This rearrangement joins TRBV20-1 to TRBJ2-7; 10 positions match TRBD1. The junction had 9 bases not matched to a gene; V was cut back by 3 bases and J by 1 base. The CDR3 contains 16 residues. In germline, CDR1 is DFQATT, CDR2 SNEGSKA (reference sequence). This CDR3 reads CSARGLDRGISYEQYF. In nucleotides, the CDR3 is TGCAGTGCTAGGGGATTGGACAGGGGGATTTCCTACGAGCAGTACTTC.

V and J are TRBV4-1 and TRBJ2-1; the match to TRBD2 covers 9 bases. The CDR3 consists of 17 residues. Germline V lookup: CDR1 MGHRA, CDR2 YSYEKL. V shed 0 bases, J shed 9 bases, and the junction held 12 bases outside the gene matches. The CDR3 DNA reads TGCGCCAGCAGCCAAGAAGCCGGGACTAGCTATTTAGGTGAGCAGTTCTTC. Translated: CASSQEAGTSYLGEQFF.

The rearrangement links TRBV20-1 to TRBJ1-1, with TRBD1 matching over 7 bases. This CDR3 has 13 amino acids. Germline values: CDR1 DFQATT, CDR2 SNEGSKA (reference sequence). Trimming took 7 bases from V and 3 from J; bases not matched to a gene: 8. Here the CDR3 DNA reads TGCAGTGTCCGACAGGGTCCGTACACTGAAGCTTTCTTT. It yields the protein CSVRQGPYTEAFF.

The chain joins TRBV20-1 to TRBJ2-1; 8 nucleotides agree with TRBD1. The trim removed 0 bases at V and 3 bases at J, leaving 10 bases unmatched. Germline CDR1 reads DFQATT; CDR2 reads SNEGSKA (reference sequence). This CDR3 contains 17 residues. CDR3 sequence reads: CSARDWETGEDYNEQFF. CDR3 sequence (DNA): TGCAGTGCTAGAGATTGGGAGACAGGGGAAGACTACAATGAGCAGTTCTTC.

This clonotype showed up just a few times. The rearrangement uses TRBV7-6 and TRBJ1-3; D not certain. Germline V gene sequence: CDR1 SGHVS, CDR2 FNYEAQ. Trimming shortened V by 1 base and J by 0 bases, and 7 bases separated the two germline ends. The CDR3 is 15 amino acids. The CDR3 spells CASSLVADSGNTIYF. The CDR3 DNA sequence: TGTGCCAGCAGCTTAGTGGCAGACTCTGGAAACACCATATATTTT.

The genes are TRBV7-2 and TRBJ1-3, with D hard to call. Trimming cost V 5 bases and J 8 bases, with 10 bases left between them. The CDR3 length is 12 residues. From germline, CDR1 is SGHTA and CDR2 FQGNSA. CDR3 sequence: CASSQTWDTIYF. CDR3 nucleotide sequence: TGTGCCAGCAGCCAAACTTGGGACACCATATATTTT.

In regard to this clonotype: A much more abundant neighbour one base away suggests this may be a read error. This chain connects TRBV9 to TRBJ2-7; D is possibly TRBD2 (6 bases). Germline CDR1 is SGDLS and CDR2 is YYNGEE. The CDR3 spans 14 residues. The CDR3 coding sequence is TGTGCCAGCAGTACCGGGGGATCCGCCTACGAGCAGTGCTTC. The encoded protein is CASSTGGSAYEQCF.

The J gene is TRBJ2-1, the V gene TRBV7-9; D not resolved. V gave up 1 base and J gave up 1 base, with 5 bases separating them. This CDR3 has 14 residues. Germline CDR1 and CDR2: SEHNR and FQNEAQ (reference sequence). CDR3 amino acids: CASSLDGSYNEQFF. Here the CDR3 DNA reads TGTGCCAGCAGCTTAGACGGGTCCTACAATGAGCAGTTCTTC.

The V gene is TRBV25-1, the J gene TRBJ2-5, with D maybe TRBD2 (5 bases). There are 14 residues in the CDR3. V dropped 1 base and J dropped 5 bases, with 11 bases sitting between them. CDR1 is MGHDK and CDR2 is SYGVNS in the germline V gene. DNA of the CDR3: TGTGCCAGCAGTGAATTCGGGGAAGGGGAGACCCAGTACTTC. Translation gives CASSEFGEGETQYF.

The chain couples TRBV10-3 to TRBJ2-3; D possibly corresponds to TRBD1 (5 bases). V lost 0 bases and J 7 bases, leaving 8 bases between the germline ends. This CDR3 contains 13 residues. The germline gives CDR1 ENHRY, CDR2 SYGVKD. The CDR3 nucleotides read TGTGCCATCAGTGAGTCGACAGAACATACGCAGTATTTT. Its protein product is CAISESTEHTQYF.

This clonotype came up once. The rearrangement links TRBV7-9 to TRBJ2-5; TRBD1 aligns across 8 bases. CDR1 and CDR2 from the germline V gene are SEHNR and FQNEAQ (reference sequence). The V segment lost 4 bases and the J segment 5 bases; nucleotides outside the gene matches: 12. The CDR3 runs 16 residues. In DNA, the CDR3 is TGTGCCAGCAGCTCAAACCAGGGGGCGACGACGGAGACCCAGTACTTC. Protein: CASSSNQGATTETQYF.

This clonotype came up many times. CDR3 loop: CASSPGQGDYEQYF. CDR3 coding DNA: TGTGCCAGCAGTCCGGGACAGGGCGACTACGAGCAGTACTTC. The chain links TRBV11-1 to TRBJ2-7; 9 nucleotides match TRBD1. The CDR3 loop spans 14 amino acids. V lost 6 bases, J lost 3 bases, and 6 bases stayed unmatched. CDR1 SGHAT and CDR2 FQDESV come from the germline V gene (reference sequence).

The CDR3 nucleotides read TGCGCCAGCAGCTTACAAGGGGACAACTATGGCTACACCTTC. Protein: CASSLQGDNYGYTF. The J gene is TRBJ1-2, the V gene TRBV5-1; TRBD1 is a possible D gene (5 bases). V lost 2 bases and J lost 2, with 10 bases in between. This CDR3 comprises 14 residues. Germline values: CDR1 SGHRS, CDR2 YFSETQ.

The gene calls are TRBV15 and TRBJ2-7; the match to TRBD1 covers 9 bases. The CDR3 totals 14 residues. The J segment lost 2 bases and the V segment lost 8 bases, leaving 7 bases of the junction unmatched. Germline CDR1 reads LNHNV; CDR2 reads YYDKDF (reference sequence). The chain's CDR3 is CATRGTGPTYEQYF. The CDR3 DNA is TGTGCCACCCGCGGGACAGGGCCTACCTACGAGCAGTACTTC.

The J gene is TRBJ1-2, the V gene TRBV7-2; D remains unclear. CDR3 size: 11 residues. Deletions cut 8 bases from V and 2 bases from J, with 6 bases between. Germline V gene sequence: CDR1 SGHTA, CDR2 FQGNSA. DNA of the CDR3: TGTGCCAGCTTACCCAACTATGGCTACACCTTC. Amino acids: CASLPNYGYTF.

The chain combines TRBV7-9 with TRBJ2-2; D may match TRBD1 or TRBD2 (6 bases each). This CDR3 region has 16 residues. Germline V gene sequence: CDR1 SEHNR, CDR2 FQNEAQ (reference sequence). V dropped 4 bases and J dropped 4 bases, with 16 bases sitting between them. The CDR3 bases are TGTGCCAGCAGCTCGAGGGGGGTCGTTGGCACCGGGGAGCTGTTTTTT. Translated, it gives CASSSRGVVGTGELFF.

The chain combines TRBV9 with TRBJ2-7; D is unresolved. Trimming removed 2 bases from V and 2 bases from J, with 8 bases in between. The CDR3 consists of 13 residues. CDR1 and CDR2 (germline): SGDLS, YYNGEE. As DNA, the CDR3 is TGTGCCAGCAGCGTTTCAGGTACCTACGAGCAGTACTTC. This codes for CASSVSGTYEQYF.

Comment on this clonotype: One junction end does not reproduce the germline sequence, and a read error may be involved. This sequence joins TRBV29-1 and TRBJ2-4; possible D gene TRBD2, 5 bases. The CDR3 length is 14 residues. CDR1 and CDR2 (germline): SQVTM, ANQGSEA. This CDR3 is CSAVLSLAKNTQYF. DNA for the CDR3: TGCAGCGCGGTCCTTTCTCTAGCCAAAAACACTCAGTACTTC.

CDR3 sequence: CATSREFTQYF. The CDR3, as DNA: TGTGCCACCAGCAGGGAGTTTACGCAGTATTTT. V and J are TRBV15 and TRBJ2-3; D not resolved. V dropped 3 bases and J dropped 8 bases, with 6 bases sitting between them. The CDR3 has 11 residues. Looked up from germline, CDR1 is LNHNV and CDR2 is YYDKDF (reference sequence).

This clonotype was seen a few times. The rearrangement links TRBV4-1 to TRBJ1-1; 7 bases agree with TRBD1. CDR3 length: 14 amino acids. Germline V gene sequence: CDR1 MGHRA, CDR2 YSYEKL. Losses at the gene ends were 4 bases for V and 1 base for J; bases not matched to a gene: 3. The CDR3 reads CASSPYRGNTEAFF. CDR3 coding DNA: TGCGCCAGCAGCCCCTACAGGGGGAACACTGAAGCTTTCTTT.